Shown below are 28 T cell receptor beta chains from a single sample sequenced in a study of T cell responses to AZD1222 COVID-19 vaccine (dated by TCRdb to the early 2020s). Libraries were constructed by the immunoSEQ multiplex PCR assay. Sourced from immuneACCESS, this table was stored by TCRdb with only in-frame sequences that have V and J called. A share of the clones is absent; for the studies checked, an unresolved V gene accounts for under half, and the remainder has no known explanation. This sample holds 150,000 to 200,000 clones; roughly 92% were observed only once. Of the sample, about 1.6% is held by the ten largest clones. The time point label corresponds to: baseline before first vaccination. Material: peripheral blood, obtained on day 0 of AZD1222 vaccination. These receptors all stem from an adult in good health.

This chain uses TRBV19 with TRBJ1-1; the match to TRBD1 covers 8 bases. The trim removed 11 bases at V and 3 bases at J, leaving 5 bases unmatched. Germline V gene data show CDR1 as LNHDA and CDR2 as SQIVND (reference sequence). The length of the CDR3 is 12 residues. CDR3 DNA: TGTGCCGCAGGGGGCGGTTACACTGAAGCTTTCTTT. Translation: CAAGGGYTEAFF. Full variable domain (rest looked up from reference TRBV19 and TRBJ1-1): DGGITQSPKYLFRKEGQNVTLSCEQNLNHDAMYWYRQDPGQGLRLIYYSQIVNDFQKGDIAEGYSVSREKKESFPLTVTSAQKNPTAFYLCAAGGGYTEAFFGQGTRLTVV.

The gene calls are TRBV5-1 and TRBJ2-7, with D perhaps matching TRBD1 (6 bases). The germline V gene has CDR1 SGHRS and CDR2 YFSETQ. The CDR3 loop spans 13 amino acids. Deletions cut 9 bases from V and 3 bases from J, with 16 bases between. CDR3 DNA: TGCGCCACAGGGACAAATATACTCTACGAGCAGTACTTC. This gives the protein CATGTNILYEQYF.

The chain links TRBV6-5 to TRBJ1-6; D perhaps matches TRBD1 (5 bases). The germline gives CDR1 MNHEY, CDR2 SVGAGI. V was pared by 6 bases and J by 6 bases, with 15 bases between. CDR3 size: 15 residues. The CDR3 nucleotides are TGTGCCAGCAGCCCCGGGGACGGTTTTAATTCACCCCTCCACTTT. Translating it yields CASSPGDGFNSPLHF.

The chain combines TRBV7-2 with TRBJ1-3; possible D gene TRBD1, 6 bases. Germline V lookup: CDR1 SGHTA, CDR2 FQGNSA. Trimming removed 4 bases from V and 6 bases from J, with 16 bases in between. The length of the CDR3 is 15 residues. CDR3 loop: CASSSETGQLNTIYF. The CDR3 nucleotides read TGTGCCAGCAGCTCGGAGACAGGCCAGCTAAACACCATATATTTT.

The V and J genes are TRBV5-6 and TRBJ2-2, with 7 bases aligning to TRBD1. Per germline, CDR1 SGHDT and CDR2 YYEEEE. V lost 4 bases to trimming and J lost 3 bases; unmatched junction nucleotides: 9. The CDR3 contains 16 residues. In nucleotides, the CDR3 is TGTGCCAGCAGCGCCCAACAGGGGCCGGACACCGGGGAGCTGTTTTTT. Amino acids: CASSAQQGPDTGELFF.

This rearrangement joins TRBV12-3 or TRBV12-4 to TRBJ2-1; 8 bases are shared with TRBD2. The ends lost 2 bases at V and 15 bases at J; junction bases unmatched: 9. The CDR3 is made up of 13 amino acids. The DNA for the CDR3 is TGTGCCAGCAGTTTAATTCTAGCGGGTGAGGGGTTCTTC. This gives the protein CASSLILAGEGFF.

The J gene is TRBJ1-1, the V gene TRBV14; D not resolved. V shed 0 bases and J shed 1 base, with 15 bases lying between them. This CDR3 contains 17 residues. CDR1 is SGHDN, CDR2 FVKESK, per germline. The CDR3 DNA sequence: TGTGCCAGCAGCCAAGAAGGACGTGGGAGCGGGAACACTGAAGCTTTCTTT. This codes for CASSQEGRGSGNTEAFF.

The chain joins TRBV7-6 to TRBJ2-5; 8 positions match TRBD2. Trimming took 5 bases from V and 4 from J; bases not matched to a gene: 12. This CDR3 region has 16 residues. The germline CDR1 and CDR2 sequences are SGHVS and FNYEAQ. The CDR3 DNA reads as TGTGCCAGCAGCCCGCGTCCAGCGGGAGTGCGAGAGACCCAGTACTTC. It translates to CASSPRPAGVRETQYF. Full variable domain (rest looked up from reference TRBV7-6 and TRBJ2-5): GAGVSQSPRYKVTKRGQDVALRCDPISGHVSLYWYRQALGQGPEFLTYFNYEAQQDKSGLPNDRFSAERPEGSISTLTIQRTEQRDSAMYRCASSPRPAGVRETQYFGPGTRLLVL.

CDR3 bases: TGTGCCAGCAGTTTGGACTCTCACGGGGCTGGCTACACCTTC. It translates to CASSLDSHGAGYTF. The gene calls are TRBV6-5 and TRBJ1-2; maybe TRBD1 (5 bases). The CDR3 is 14 residues long. V was trimmed by 4 bases and J by 7 bases, leaving 16 bases between them. Germline assignment: CDR1 MNHEY and CDR2 SVGAGI.

The chain links TRBV4-1 to TRBJ2-1, with D perhaps TRBD2 (6 bases). Germline loops: CDR1 MGHRA, CDR2 YSYEKL. The CDR3 contains 16 residues. With 1 base removed from V and 4 bases from J, the gap between germline ends came to 14 bases. CDR3 sequence: CASSQVSGVEYNEQFF. The CDR3 DNA sequence: TGCGCCAGCAGCCAAGTTAGCGGAGTTGAGTACAATGAGCAGTTCTTC.

The CDR3 region is CASSAQWMGGPTEAFF. The CDR3 DNA sequence: TGTGCCAGTAGTGCCCAATGGATGGGGGGGCCTACTGAAGCTTTCTTT. The chain has TRBV19 and TRBJ1-1, with D maybe TRBD1 (6 bases). The CDR3 length is 16 residues. Germline assignment: CDR1 LNHDA and CDR2 SQIVND (reference sequence). Deletions cut 5 bases from V and 5 bases from J, with 21 bases between.

V usage is TRBV12-5 and J usage is TRBJ2-3, with 14 bases aligning to TRBD2. CDR1 is LGHNT and CDR2 is FRNRAP in the germline V gene. After removal of 5 bases from V and 0 bases from J, the junction contained 10 bases not matched to a gene. This CDR3 contains 19 residues. The DNA for the CDR3 is TGTGCTAGTGGTGCGCCGACTAGCGGGAGGGATTTCAGCACAGATACGCAGTATTTT. Translation gives CASGAPTSGRDFSTDTQYF.

The CDR3 region has the DNA TGTGCCAGCAGTGCCGGGGAGGGAAACACCATATATTTT. Translation: CASSAGEGNTIYF. The V call is TRBV6-6, the J call TRBJ1-3; D gene uncertain. Germline V gene sequence: CDR1 MNHNY, CDR2 SVGAGI (reference sequence). The CDR3 totals 13 residues. The V end lost 5 bases, the J end lost 4 bases, and 9 bases lay between the germline ends.

The V and J genes are TRBV3-1 (or the pseudogene TRBV3-2) and TRBJ2-1; D remains ambiguous. V was pared by 2 bases and J by 8 bases, with 10 bases between. The germline V gene has CDR1 LGHDT and CDR2 YNNKEL (reference sequence). The CDR3 length is 13 residues. CDR3 sequence (DNA): TGTGCCAGCAGCCAAAGGGAAGGGCATGAGCAGTTCTTC. This sequence encodes CASSQREGHEQFF.

This clone was picked up a small number of times. The chain is built from TRBV3-1 (or the pseudogene TRBV3-2) and TRBJ2-1; no definite D call. This CDR3 spans 11 amino acids. The ends were cut back, 5 bases at V and 7 bases at J, with 6 bases in the middle. Germline V gene lookup returns CDR1 LGHDT and CDR2 YNNKEL (reference sequence). CDR3: CASSNGNEQFF. CDR3 DNA: TGTGCCAGCAGCAATGGGAATGAGCAGTTCTTC.

This chain joins TRBV19 and TRBJ2-3, with 12 bases lining up with TRBD2. V was clipped by 9 bases and J by 0 bases; unmatched bases: 7. This CDR3 has 16 residues. CDR1 is LNHDA, CDR2 SQIVND, per germline (reference sequence). Here the CDR3 reads CASKRLAGGSTDTQYF. The CDR3 coding sequence is TGTGCCAGCAAACGCCTAGCGGGGGGGAGCACAGATACGCAGTATTTT.

The J gene is TRBJ2-2, the V gene TRBV6-4, with a weak D call TRBD2 (5 bases). Germline CDR1 reads MRHNA; CDR2 reads SNTAGT. CDR3 size: 13 residues. V was pared by 2 bases and J by 7 bases, with 8 bases between. The CDR3 nucleotides are TGTGCCAGCAGTGACATCGGGATCGGGGAGCTGTTTTTT. Protein: CASSDIGIGELFF.

V usage is TRBV7-9 and J usage is TRBJ2-1; 7 bases are shared with TRBD2. Trimming at V came to 0 bases and at J to 4 bases, leaving 6 bases not matched to a gene. The CDR3 is made up of 16 amino acids. Germline CDR1 SEHNR, CDR2 FQNEAQ (reference sequence). DNA of the CDR3: TGTGCCAGCAGCTTAGCGTTCCAGCGGGGATACAATGAGCAGTTCTTC. Encoded protein: CASSLAFQRGYNEQFF.

This clone occurred once. The rearrangement uses TRBV30 and TRBJ1-6, with TRBD1 identical over 7 bases. The CDR3 extends over 13 amino acids. Germline V CDR1 and CDR2: GTSNPN, SVGIG (reference sequence). V lost 7 bases and J lost 10; bases outside the gene matches: 10. DNA of the CDR3: TGTGCCTTGAACAGGGGAATAAGCTCACCCCTCCACTTT. The encoded protein is CALNRGISSPLHF.

This clone came up once. The chain uses TRBV7-3 and TRBJ2-2; 7 bases are a match to TRBD1. With V trimmed by 8 bases and J by 0 bases, 3 bases remained unmatched. The germline gives CDR1 SGHTA, CDR2 FQGTGA. The length of the CDR3 is 14 residues. The DNA for the CDR3 is TGTGCCAGCGGGACAGATACGAACACCGGGGAGCTGTTTTTT. Amino acid sequence: CASGTDTNTGELFF.

This clone was detected a few times. V and J are TRBV7-2 and TRBJ1-2, with 9 bases that match TRBD1. V dropped 1 base and J dropped 5; count of bases not matched to a gene: 5. There are 15 residues in the CDR3. CDR1 is SGHTA, CDR2 FQGNSA, per germline. The CDR3 bases are TGTGCCAGCAGCTTAGATGGGGGACAGGGATATGGCTACACCTTC. This gives the protein CASSLDGGQGYGYTF. The full variable domain, completed using reference TRBV7-2 and TRBJ1-2, is GAGVSQSPSNKVTEKGKDVELRCDPISGHTALYWYRQSLGQGLEFLIYFQGNSAPDKSGLPSDRFSAERTGGSVSTLTIQRTQQEDSAVYLCASSLDGGQGYGYTFGSGTRLTVV.

This CDR3 reads CASSISSSYEQYF. As DNA, the CDR3 is TGTGCCAGTAGTATTAGCAGCTCCTACGAGCAGTACTTC. The chain recombines TRBV19 with TRBJ2-7, with D hard to call. Germline V gives CDR1 LNHDA, CDR2 SQIVND (reference sequence). Trimming removed 3 bases from V and 0 bases from J, with 6 bases in between. CDR3 length equals 13 residues.

V and J are TRBV30 and TRBJ1-5, with D maybe TRBD1 (5 bases). This CDR3 comprises 14 residues. The V gene lost 2 bases and the J gene lost 1 base, with 9 bases spanning the gap. Looked up from germline, CDR1 is GTSNPN and CDR2 is SVGIG (reference sequence). CDR3 sequence: CAWSRGTSNQPQHF. CDR3 in DNA: TGTGCCTGGAGTCGGGGCACAAGCAATCAGCCCCAGCATTTT.

V and J are TRBV6-1 and TRBJ2-7, with D perhaps assigned TRBD1 or TRBD2 (5 bases each). Germline V gene data show CDR1 as MNHNS and CDR2 as SASEGT. CDR3 length: 14 residues. The ends were cut back, 0 bases at V and 2 bases at J, with 8 bases in the middle. The CDR3 sequence: CASSEARGPYEQYF. Written as DNA, the CDR3 is TGTGCCAGCAGTGAAGCACGGGGACCCTACGAGCAGTACTTC.

The chain carries TRBV10-2 and TRBJ2-7, with TRBD1 matching 10 bases. The CDR3 is made up of 15 amino acids. V was pared by 4 bases and J by 2 bases, with 5 bases of the junction left unmatched. Germline lookup yields CDR1 WSHSY and CDR2 SAAADI. The CDR3, as DNA: TGCGCCAGCAGTGTCTGGACAGGGGGTGCCTACGAGCAGTACTTC. Protein sequence: CASSVWTGGAYEQYF.

The rearrangement links TRBV5-4 to TRBJ2-3, with 15 bases that match TRBD2. Germline CDR1 SGHNT, CDR2 YYREEE (reference sequence). Losses at the gene ends were 4 bases for V and 4 bases for J; bases not matched to a gene: 7. The CDR3 loop spans 17 amino acids. The CDR3 bases are TGTGCCAGCAGCCCCGGACTAGCGGGGGGGCAATCAGATACGCAGTATTTT. Protein product: CASSPGLAGGQSDTQYF. Full variable domain (outside the CDR3, taken from reference TRBV5-4 and TRBJ2-3): ETGVTQSPTHLIKTRGQQVTLRCSSQSGHNTVSWYQQALGQGPQFIFQYYREEENGRGNFPPRFSGLQFPNYSSELNVNALELDDSALYLCASSPGLAGGQSDTQYFGPGTRLTVL.

This clone was counted once. The gene calls are TRBV11-2 and TRBJ1-2, with D perhaps TRBD1 (6 bases). CDR1 and CDR2 (germline): SGHAT, FQNNGV. The CDR3 has 13 residues. The V end lost 5 bases, the J end lost 3 bases, and 10 bases lay between the germline ends. CDR3 region: CASSQGHDYGYTF. The DNA for the CDR3 is TGTGCCAGCAGCCAGGGACATGACTATGGCTACACCTTC. Combining the CDR3 with reference TRBV11-2 and TRBJ1-2 gives the whole variable domain EAGVAQSPRYKIIEKRQSVAFWCNPISGHATLYWYQQILGQGPKLLIQFQNNGVVDDSQLPKDRFSAERLKGVDSTLKIQPAKLEDSAVYLCASSQGHDYGYTFGSGTRLTVV.

This chain connects TRBV9 to TRBJ2-1, with 8 positions matching TRBD2. CDR3 length equals 17 residues. The germline V gene has CDR1 SGDLS and CDR2 YYNGEE. With 0 bases clipped from V and 2 bases from J, the junction kept 7 bases outside the gene matches. This CDR3 is CASSVAGRGVTYNEQFF. The DNA for the CDR3 is TGTGCCAGCAGCGTAGCTGGGCGGGGGGTTACCTACAATGAGCAGTTCTTC.